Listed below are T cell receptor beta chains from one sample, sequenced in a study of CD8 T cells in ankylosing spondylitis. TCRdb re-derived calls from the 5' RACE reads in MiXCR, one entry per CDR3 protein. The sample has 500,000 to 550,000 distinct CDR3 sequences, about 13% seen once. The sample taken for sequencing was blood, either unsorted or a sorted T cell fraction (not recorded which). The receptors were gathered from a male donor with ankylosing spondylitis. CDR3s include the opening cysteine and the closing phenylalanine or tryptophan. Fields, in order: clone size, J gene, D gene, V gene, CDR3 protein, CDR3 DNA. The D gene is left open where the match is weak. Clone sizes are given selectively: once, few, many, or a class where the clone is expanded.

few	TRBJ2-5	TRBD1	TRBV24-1	CATSDLQGVKETQYF	TGTGCCACCAGTGATCTACAGGGGGTTAAAGAGACCCAGTACTTC
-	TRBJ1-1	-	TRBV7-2	CASSYRPGTPKAFF	TGTGCCAGCAGTTATCGGCCCGGGACACCAAAAGCTTTCTTT
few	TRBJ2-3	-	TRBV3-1	CASSLASDSGTQYF	TGTGCCAGCAGCTTAGCCTCCGACAGTGGTACGCAGTATTTT
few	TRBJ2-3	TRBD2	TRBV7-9	CASSYGLAGRTDTQYF	TGTGCCAGCAGCTATGGACTAGCGGGACGCACAGATACGCAGTATTTT
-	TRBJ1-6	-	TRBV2	CASSQSMSSYNSPLHF	TGTGCCAGCAGCCAGAGTATGAGCTCCTATAATTCACCCCTCCACTTT
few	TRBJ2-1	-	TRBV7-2	CASSLSLALNEQFF	TGTGCCAGCAGCTTATCCTTAGCCCTCAATGAGCAGTTCTTC
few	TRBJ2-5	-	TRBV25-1	CASSDVLALQETQYF	TGTGCCAGCAGTGATGTGCTAGCGTTACAAGAGACCCAGTACTTC
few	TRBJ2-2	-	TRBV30	CAWSSTRYTGELFF	TGTGCCTGGAGCTCCACAAGATACACCGGGGAGCTGTTTTTT
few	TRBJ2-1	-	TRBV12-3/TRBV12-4	CASSLLAAEQFF	TGTGCCAGCAGTTTACTAGCCGCTGAGCAGTTCTTC
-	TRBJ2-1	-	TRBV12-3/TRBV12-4	CASSPGPTGYNEQFF	TGTGCCAGCAGCCCGGGACCCACCGGATACAATGAGCAGTTCTTC
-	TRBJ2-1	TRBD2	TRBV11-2	CASSYSGINNEQFF	TGTGCCAGCAGCTATAGCGGGATAAACAATGAGCAGTTCTTC
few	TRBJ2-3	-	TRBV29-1	CSVAGTGSDTQYF	TGCAGCGTGGCGGGCACAGGGAGCGATACGCAGTATTTT
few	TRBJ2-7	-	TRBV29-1	CSASEGASYEQYF	TGCAGCGCCTCGGAGGGGGCAAGCTACGAGCAGTACTTC
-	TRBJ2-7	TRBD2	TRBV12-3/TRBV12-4	CASSSSSGRAHEQYF	TGTGCCAGCAGTTCGTCTAGCGGGAGGGCCCACGAGCAGTACTTC
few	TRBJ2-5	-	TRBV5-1	CASSQQGAETQYF	TGCGCCAGCAGCCAACAGGGAGCAGAGACCCAGTACTTC
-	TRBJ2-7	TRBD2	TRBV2	CASWPLAETYEQYF	TGTGCCAGCTGGCCCCTAGCGGAAACCTACGAGCAGTACTTC
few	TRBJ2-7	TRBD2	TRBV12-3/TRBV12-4	CASSRGGESYEQYF	TGTGCCAGCAGTCGCGGGGGGGAGTCCTACGAGCAGTACTTC
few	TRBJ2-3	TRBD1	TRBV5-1	CASSWKTGDSTDTQYF	TGCGCCAGCAGCTGGAAGACAGGGGATAGCACAGATACGCAGTATTTT
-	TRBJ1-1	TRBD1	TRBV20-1	CSARLYGQGGAEAFF	TGCAGTGCTAGACTTTACGGACAGGGAGGCGCTGAAGCTTTCTTT
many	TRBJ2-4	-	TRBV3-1	CASSQKGSGVNIQYF	TGTGCCAGCAGCCAAAAGGGATCCGGGGTGAACATTCAGTACTTC
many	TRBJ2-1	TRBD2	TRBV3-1	CASSRLAGGIDSYNEQFF	TGTGCCAGCAGCCGACTGGCGGGAGGGATTGACTCCTACAATGAGCAGTTCTTC
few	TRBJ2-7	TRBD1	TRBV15	CATRSGTGGYEQYF	TGTGCCACCAGGTCCGGGACAGGGGGCTACGAGCAGTACTTC
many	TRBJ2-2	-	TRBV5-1	CASSLVQGSTGELFF	TGCGCCAGCAGCTTGGTTCAGGGAAGTACCGGGGAGCTGTTTTTT
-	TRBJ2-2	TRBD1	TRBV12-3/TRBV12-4	CASRDRDTGELFF	TGTGCCAGCCGGGACAGGGACACCGGGGAGCTGTTTTTT
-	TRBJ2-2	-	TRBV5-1	CASSFGQPGELFF	TGCGCCAGCAGCTTTGGACAGCCCGGGGAGCTGTTTTTT
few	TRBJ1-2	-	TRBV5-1	CASSRDGQYGYTF	TGCGCCAGCAGCCGGGACGGACAATATGGCTACACCTTC
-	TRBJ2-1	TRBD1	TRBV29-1	CSVPDRELNEQFF	TGCAGCGTACCGGACAGGGAGCTCAATGAGCAGTTCTTC
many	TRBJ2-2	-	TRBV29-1	CSVKWGLDGELFF	TGCAGCGTTAAATGGGGGTTGGACGGGGAGCTGTTTTTT
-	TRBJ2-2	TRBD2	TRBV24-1	CATSDFSLAGGRTGELFF	TGTGCCACCAGTGATTTCTCCCTAGCGGGAGGTAGAACCGGGGAGCTGTTTTTT
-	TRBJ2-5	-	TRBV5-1	CASSTLDPGQETQYF	TGCGCCAGCTCTACCCTGGACCCAGGACAAGAGACCCAGTACTTC
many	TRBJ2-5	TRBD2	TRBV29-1	CSHGGGQETQYF	TGCAGCCATGGGGGGGGTCAAGAGACCCAGTACTTC
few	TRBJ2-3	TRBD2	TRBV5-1	CASSPRAGAADTQYF	TGCGCCAGCAGCCCCAGGGCGGGAGCAGCAGATACGCAGTATTTT
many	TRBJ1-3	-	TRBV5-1	CASSLAGTSGNTIYF	TGCGCCAGCAGCTTGGCCGGGACATCTGGAAACACCATATATTTT
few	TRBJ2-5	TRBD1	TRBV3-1	CASSRGDSQETQYF	TGTGCCAGCAGCCGAGGGGACAGTCAAGAGACCCAGTACTTC
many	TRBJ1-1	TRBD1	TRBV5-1	CASSRGQIYTEAFF	TGCGCCAGCAGCAGGGGACAGATCTACACTGAAGCTTTCTTT